This T cell receptor beta chain was observed in a study of blood T cell repertoires in COVID-19. As for the study in general: Sites in the United States, Italy and Spain provided acute and convalescent COVID-19 samples.

Germline CDR1 reads SNHLY; CDR2 reads FYNNEI. This CDR3 has 13 residues. The V and J ends lost 6 bases and 0 bases, in that order; junction bases with no gene match: 1. Only in-frame clones appear in the TCRdb table, and some are missing; sequencing was by immunoSEQ multiplex PCR. The sample has fewer than 80,000 clones; approximately 90% are singletons. This receptor was identified in a man aged 25 to 40 with acute or convalescent COVID-19. V is TRBV2 and J is TRBJ1-1, with 7 nucleotides matching TRBD1. Sequencing was carried out using peripheral blood. The CDR3 nucleotides are TGTGCCAGCAGGGGACAGATGAACACTGAAGCTTTCTTT. Translation gives CASRGQMNTEAFF.